This T cell receptor beta chain was recorded in a study of metastatic and nonmetastatic thyroid tumors. This clone was seen many times. The trim removed 2 bases at V and 8 bases at J, leaving 7 bases unmatched. The CDR3 loop spans 14 amino acids. Looked up from germline, CDR1 is GTSNPN and CDR2 is SVGIG (reference sequence). Through MiXCR, TCRdb re-clonotyped the PCR reads. The table records about 34,000 clones, approximately 17% of them present only once. Thyroid surgery took place with no prior treatment in any patient. This chain uses TRBV30 with TRBJ2-1; 9 nucleotides agree with TRBD1. The receptor was isolated from a female donor with papillary thyroid cancer or a benign thyroid nodule (not recorded which). Some clones in this sample may be carry-over from other donors' samples. Sequencing was carried out using blood. Here the CDR3 reads CAWSRDRVGDEQFF. The CDR3 nucleotides are TGTGCCTGGAGTCGGGACAGGGTGGGAGATGAGCAGTTCTTC. Complete variable domain (other parts from reference TRBV30 and TRBJ2-1): SQTIHQWPATLVQPVGSPLSLECTVEGTSNPNLYWYRQAAGRGLQLLFYSVGIGQISSEVPQNLSASRPQDRQFILSSKKLLLSDSGFYLCAWSRDRVGDEQFFGPGTRLTVL.